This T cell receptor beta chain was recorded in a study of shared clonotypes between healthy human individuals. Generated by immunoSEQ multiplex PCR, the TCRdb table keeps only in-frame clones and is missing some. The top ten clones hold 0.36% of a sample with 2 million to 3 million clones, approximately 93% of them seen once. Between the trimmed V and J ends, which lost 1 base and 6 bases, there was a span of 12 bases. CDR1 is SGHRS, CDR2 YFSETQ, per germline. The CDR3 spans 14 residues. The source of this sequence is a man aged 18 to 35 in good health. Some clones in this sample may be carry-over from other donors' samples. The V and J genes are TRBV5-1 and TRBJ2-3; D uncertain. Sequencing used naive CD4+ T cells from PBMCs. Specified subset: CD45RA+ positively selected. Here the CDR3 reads CASSLTVGEDTQYF. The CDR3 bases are TGCGCCAGCAGCTTGACCGTGGGTGAGGATACGCAGTATTTT.